Sequencing of this TCR beta chain was carried out in a study of blood T cell repertoires in COVID-19. Study at large: The cDNA or gDNA used as material had been derived from T cells, B-cell-depleted T cells, or PBMCs.

This clone has a single count. The CDR3 consists of 14 residues. V lost 1 base to trimming and J lost 1 base, with 7 bases between them. The germline CDR1 and CDR2 sequences are SEHNR and FQNEAQ (reference sequence). Sequencing was performed with immunoSEQ multiplex PCR; in TCRdb, only in-frame clones are kept and a portion is missing. This sample has some 300,000 clones, with approximately 86% found just once. This chain connects TRBV7-9 to TRBJ1-1; D unclear. The material sequenced was peripheral blood. The origin of this receptor is a woman in her sixties or seventies with COVID-19, enrolled during active disease. The DNA for the CDR3 is TGTGCCAGCAGCTTAGGAGGCACGAACACTGAAGCTTTCTTT. Amino acid sequence: CASSLGGTNTEAFF.